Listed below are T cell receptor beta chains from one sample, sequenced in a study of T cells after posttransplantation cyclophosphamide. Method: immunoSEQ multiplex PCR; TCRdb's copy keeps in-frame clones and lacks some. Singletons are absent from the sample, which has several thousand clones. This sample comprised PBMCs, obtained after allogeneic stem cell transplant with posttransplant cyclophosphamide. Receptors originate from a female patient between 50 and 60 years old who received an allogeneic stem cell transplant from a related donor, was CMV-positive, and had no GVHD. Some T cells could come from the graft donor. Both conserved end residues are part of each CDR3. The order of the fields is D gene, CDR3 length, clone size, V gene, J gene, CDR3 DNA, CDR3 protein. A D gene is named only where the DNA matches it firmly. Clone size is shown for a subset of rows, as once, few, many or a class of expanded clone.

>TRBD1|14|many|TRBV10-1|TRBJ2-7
TGCGCCAGCACAGGGCAGGGGGCAGTTGACGAGCAGTACTTC
CASTGQGAVDEQYF
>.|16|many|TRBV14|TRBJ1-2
TGTGCCAGCAGCCAAGGGGGGGTCCTCTCCGGAGATGGCTACACCTTC
CASSQGGVLSGDGYTF
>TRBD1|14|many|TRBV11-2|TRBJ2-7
TGTGCCAGCAGCCCCGGGACAGGGACCTACGAGCAGTACTTC
CASSPGTGTYEQYF
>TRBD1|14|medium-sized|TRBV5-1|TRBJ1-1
TGCGCCAGCAGCAGTAGACAGGGTAGGGCTGAAGCTTTCTTT
CASSSRQGRAEAFF
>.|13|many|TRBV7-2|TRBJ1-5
TGTGCCAGCAGCTTAGGTAAGGATCAGCCCCAGCATTTT
CASSLGKDQPQHF
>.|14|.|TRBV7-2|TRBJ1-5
TGTGCCAGCAGCTTAGTGGGGGGTGGACAGCCCCAGCATTTT
CASSLVGGGQPQHF
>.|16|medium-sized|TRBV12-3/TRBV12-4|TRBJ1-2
TGTGCCAGCACTCCCGGCGGGACAAACGGCCTCTATGGCTACACCTTC
CASTPGGTNGLYGYTF
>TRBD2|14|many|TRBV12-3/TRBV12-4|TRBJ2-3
TGTGCCAGCACCCGACCCCGACTAGCGGCTACGCAGTATTTT
CASTRPRLAATQYF
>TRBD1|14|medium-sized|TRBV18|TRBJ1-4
TGTGCCAGCTCACCAGAGCAGGGGGGAGAAAAACTGTTTTTT
CASSPEQGGEKLFF
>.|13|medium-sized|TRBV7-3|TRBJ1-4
TGTGCCAGCAGCCCGACCGGGGGGGGAAAACTGTTTTTT
CASSPTGGGKLFF
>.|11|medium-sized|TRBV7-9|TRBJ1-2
TGTGCCAGCACCCCGGGGGGTGGCTACACCTTC
CASTPGGGYTF
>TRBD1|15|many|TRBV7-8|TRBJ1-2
TGTGCCAGCAGCTCCAAGCGACAGGGCACCTATGGCTACACCTTC
CASSSKRQGTYGYTF
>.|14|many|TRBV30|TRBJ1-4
TGTGCCTGGAGTGTACGAGCAGGGGTGGAAAAACTGTTTTTT
CAWSVRAGVEKLFF
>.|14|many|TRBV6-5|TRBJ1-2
TGTGCCAGCAGTCCGCGGGGCAGGGATCACGGCTACACCTTC
CASSPRGRDHGYTF
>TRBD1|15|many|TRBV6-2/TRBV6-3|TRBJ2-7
TGTGCCAGCAGTCCATGGACAGGGGACCTCTACGAGCAGTACTTC
CASSPWTGDLYEQYF
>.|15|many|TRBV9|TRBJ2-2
TGTGCCAGCAGCGTATCACAGGTTGGCGCCGGGGAGCTGTTTTTT
CASSVSQVGAGELFF
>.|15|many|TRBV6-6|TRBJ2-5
TGTGCCAGCAGTGCCTACCGGGGGTACCAAGAGACCCAGTACTTC
CASSAYRGYQETQYF
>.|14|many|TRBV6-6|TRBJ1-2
TGTGCCAGCAGTTTAGGACACCCCGACTATGGCTACACCTTC
CASSLGHPDYGYTF
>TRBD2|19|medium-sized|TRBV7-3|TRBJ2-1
TGTGCCAGCAGCCTGTCTGCTGGGGGCGCCGGGACTAGGGGTAATGAGCAGTTCTTC
CASSLSAGGAGTRGNEQFF
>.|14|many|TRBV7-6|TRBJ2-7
TGTGCCAGCAGCTTAGGCGGCTTTTCCTACGAGCAGTACTTC
CASSLGGFSYEQYF
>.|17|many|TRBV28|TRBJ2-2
TGTGCCAGCAGTTCATCCACTAGGCGCGGGTCCACCGGGGAGCTGTTTTTT
CASSSSTRRGSTGELFF
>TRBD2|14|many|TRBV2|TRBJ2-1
TGTGCCAGCAACATCGGACTAGCGGACAATGAGCAGTTCTTC
CASNIGLADNEQFF
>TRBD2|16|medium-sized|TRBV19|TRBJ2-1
TGTGCCAGTAGTACCTCCAGACTAGCGGGAGACAATGAGCAGTTCTTC
CASSTSRLAGDNEQFF
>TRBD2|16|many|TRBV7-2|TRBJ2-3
TGTGCCAGCAGCTTACGAGCGGGAGGGCCGGCAGATACGCAGTATTTT
CASSLRAGGPADTQYF
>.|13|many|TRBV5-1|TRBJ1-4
TGCGCCAGCAGCCCGACAGTGGGTGAAAAACTGTTTTTT
CASSPTVGEKLFF
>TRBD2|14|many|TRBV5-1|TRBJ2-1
TGCGCCAGCAGCTTGGAGGGAGGGGACAATGAGCAGTTCTTC
CASSLEGGDNEQFF
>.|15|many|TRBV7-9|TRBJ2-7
TGTGCCAGCAACACCGGGACATTTGGCACCTACGAGCAGTACTTC
CASNTGTFGTYEQYF
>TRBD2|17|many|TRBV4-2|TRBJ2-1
TGTGCCAGCAGCCAGCCTCTTGGTAGCGGGAGGAACAATGAGCAGTTCTTC
CASSQPLGSGRNNEQFF
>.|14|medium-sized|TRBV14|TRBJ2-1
TGTGCCAGCAGCCAAGATACTTGGTACAATGAGCAGTTCTTC
CASSQDTWYNEQFF
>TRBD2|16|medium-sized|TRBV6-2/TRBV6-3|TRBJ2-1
TGTGCCAGCAGTTTACTAGCGGGAGGCCGCTACAATGAGCAGTTCTTC
CASSLLAGGRYNEQFF
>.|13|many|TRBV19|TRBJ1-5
TGTGCCAGTAGTTCTACAGGGAACCAGCCCCAGCATTTT
CASSSTGNQPQHF
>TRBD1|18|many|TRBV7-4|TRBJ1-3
TGTGCCAGCAGCCAATACAGGGGATGCCAATCGAAGGGAAACACCATATATTTT
CASSQYRGCQSKGNTIYF
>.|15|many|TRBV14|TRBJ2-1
TGTGCCAGCAGCCTCACTGGGCACTCAGCCAATGAGCAGTTCTTC
CASSLTGHSANEQFF
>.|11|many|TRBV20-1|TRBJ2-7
TGCATCCCAACAGCTTTTGAGGGGCAGTACTTC
CIPTAFEGQYF
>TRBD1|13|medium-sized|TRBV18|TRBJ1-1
TGTGCCAGCTCACTAGGACAGGGTACTGAAGCTTTCTTT
CASSLGQGTEAFF
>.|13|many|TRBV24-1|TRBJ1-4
TGTGCCACCAGTGTAACAGGGAATACAGAACTGTTTTTT
CATSVTGNTELFF
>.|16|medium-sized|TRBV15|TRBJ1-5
TGTGCCACCAGCAGAGATCGGGGTGCGGGCAATCAGCCCCAGCATTTT
CATSRDRGAGNQPQHF
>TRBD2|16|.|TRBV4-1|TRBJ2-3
TGCGCCAGCAGCCCAATTCTAGCGGGGGTCACAGATACGCAGTATTTT
CASSPILAGVTDTQYF
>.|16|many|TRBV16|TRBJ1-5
TGTGCCAGCAGCCAATCCCCCGGGGGGGGCGATCAGCCCCAGCATTTT
CASSQSPGGGDQPQHF
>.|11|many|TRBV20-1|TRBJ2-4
TGCAGTGGCAGGGAGGCGGACATTCAGTACTTC
CSGREADIQYF
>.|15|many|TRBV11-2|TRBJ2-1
TGTGCCAGCAGCCCGGTGGGGCTATCGGGCGATGAGCAGTTCTTC
CASSPVGLSGDEQFF
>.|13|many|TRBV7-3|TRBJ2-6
TGTGCCAGCACGGTGGCTGGGGCCAACGTCCTGACTTTC
CASTVAGANVLTF
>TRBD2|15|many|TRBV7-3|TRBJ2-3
TGTGCCAGCAGCTTACTAGCGGGCTTCACAGATACGCAGTATTTT
CASSLLAGFTDTQYF
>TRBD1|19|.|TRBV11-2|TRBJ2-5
TGTGCCAGCAGCGTACCTAATACCGGGACAGGGTTTGGGTTGAAGACCCAGTACTTC
CASSVPNTGTGFGLKTQYF
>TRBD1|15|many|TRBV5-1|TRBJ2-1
TGCGCCAGCAGCCCTGGACAGGGGGCGTTTTATGAGCAGTTCTTC
CASSPGQGAFYEQFF